The 28 T cell receptor beta chains given below trace back to one sample, sequenced in a study of identical twins. TCRdb reanalysed the 5' RACE reads using MiXCR and keeps one entry per CDR3 protein. The sample lists a few hundred thousand distinct CDR3 sequences, approximately 8.7% occurring once. Sequenced material: naive T cells sorted from blood. These receptor sequences come from a woman aged 50 to 60 in good health.

This clonotype was observed a few times. The rearrangement joins TRBV30 to TRBJ2-1; TRBD2 matches at 7 bases. With 3 bases clipped from V and 12 bases from J, the junction kept 8 bases outside the gene matches. This CDR3 has 12 residues. Germline CDR1 and CDR2: GTSNPN and SVGIG (reference sequence). The CDR3 loop reads CAWRETSSAQFF. DNA for the CDR3: TGTGCCTGGAGGGAGACTAGCTCGGCGCAGTTCTTC.

This chain uses TRBV21-1 with TRBJ2-7; the table calls TRBD2, which could not be checked here. TRBV21-1 corresponds to a pseudogene. This CDR3 has 20 amino acids. The CDR3 DNA is TGTGCCAGCAGCAAACCGATGGCGGGAGGTCGACAATCGAGACCCTACGAGCAGTACGTC. It encodes CASSKPMAGGRQSRPYEQYV.

This clonotype has a count of ten or more. The chain couples TRBV6-4 to TRBJ2-3; TRBD2 agrees at 7 bases. This CDR3 has 14 residues. CDR1 and CDR2 (germline): MRHNA, SNTAGT. Trimming removed 4 bases from V and 2 bases from J; junction bases left unmatched: 3. The CDR3 coding sequence is TGTGCCAGCAGTGTAGCGGGTGACACAGATACGCAGTATTTT. Translating gives CASSVAGDTDTQYF.

A few counts support this clonotype. The chain combines TRBV3-1 with TRBJ2-5; D may correspond to TRBD1 or TRBD2 (6 bases each). The V end was cut by 2 bases, the J end by 4 bases, with 14 bases between. The CDR3 has 15 amino acids. Germline CDR1 reads LGHDT; CDR2 reads YNNKEL (reference sequence). The CDR3 sequence: CASSQLLGGLETQYF. In DNA form, the CDR3 reads TGTGCCAGCAGCCAACTTCTAGGGGGGTTAGAGACCCAGTACTTC.

This clonotype was seen a few times. The chain has TRBV5-1 and TRBJ2-1; the match to TRBD2 covers 10 bases. This CDR3 contains 16 residues. Germline CDR1 SGHRS, CDR2 YFSETQ. V shed 3 bases and J 7 bases; nucleotides not matched to a gene: 10. CDR3 nucleotides: TGCGCCAGCAGCTCGACTCTAGCGGGAGATGGGAATGAGCAGTTCTTC. This encodes CASSSTLAGDGNEQFF. Drawing the rest from reference TRBV5-1 and TRBJ2-1, the complete variable domain is KAGVTQTPRYLIKTRGQQVTLSCSPISGHRSVSWYQQTPGQGLQFLFEYFSETQRNKGNFPGRFSGRQFSNSRSEMNVSTLELGDSALYLCASSSTLAGDGNEQFFGPGTRLTVL.

This clonotype was recorded at least ten times. CDR3 sequence: CASSLAPGSSYEQYV. CDR3 in DNA: TGCGCCAGCAGCCTTGCCCCAGGGAGCTCCTACGAGCAGTACGTC. The chain links TRBV5-1 to TRBJ2-7; D possibly matches TRBD1 or TRBD2 (5 bases each). Trimming left V 4 bases short and J 0 bases short, with 14 bases between. Germline CDR1 is SGHRS and CDR2 is YFSETQ. This CDR3 is 15 amino acids long.

This clonotype came up a few times. This sequence joins TRBV5-1 and TRBJ2-1; D uncertain. The CDR3 totals 16 residues. V was pared by 0 bases and J by 6 bases, with 16 bases between. Germline V gives CDR1 SGHRS, CDR2 YFSETQ. For the CDR3, the DNA is TGCGCCAGCAGCTTGGTGGGCCTCCAACCCGGCAATGAGCAGTTCTTC. Protein sequence: CASSLVGLQPGNEQFF. The whole variable domain, remainder taken from reference TRBV5-1 and TRBJ2-1, is KAGVTQTPRYLIKTRGQQVTLSCSPISGHRSVSWYQQTPGQGLQFLFEYFSETQRNKGNFPGRFSGRQFSNSRSEMNVSTLELGDSALYLCASSLVGLQPGNEQFFGPGTRLTVL.

This clonotype was found a few times. The rearrangement uses TRBV6-2 or TRBV6-3 and TRBJ2-7; TRBD2 matches 12 bases. From germline, CDR1 is MNHEY and CDR2 SVGEGT. The CDR3 totals 16 residues. V gave up 6 bases and J gave up 3 bases; unmatched junction bases: 9. This CDR3 is CASSSLAGGPHYEQYV. The CDR3 coding sequence is TGTGCCAGCAGCTCTCTAGCGGGAGGGCCCCACTACGAGCAGTACGTC.

This clonotype was detected only a few times. V is TRBV5-6 and J is TRBJ2-1, with 12 positions matching TRBD2. Germline V gene lookup returns CDR1 SGHDT and CDR2 YYEEEE. Trimming cost V 4 bases and J 15 bases; bases outside gene matches: 11. The CDR3 has 14 amino acids. As DNA, the CDR3 is TGTGCCAGCAGCCTCCTAGCGGGAGGGCCTCGTCTGTTCTTC. It translates to CASSLLAGGPRLFF.

This clonotype was seen more than once but under ten times. CDR3 in amino acids: CAISNRDVGGYTF. The CDR3 bases are TGTGCCATCAGCAACAGGGACGTCGGAGGCTACACCTTC. The gene calls are TRBV10-3 and TRBJ1-2; tentative D call: TRBD1 (6 bases). This CDR3 spans 13 amino acids. The V gene lost 6 bases and the J gene lost 8 bases, with 16 bases spanning the gap. Germline V lookup: CDR1 ENHRY, CDR2 SYGVKD.

V and J are TRBV12-3 or TRBV12-4 and TRBJ2-1; D is possibly TRBD2 (5 bases). CDR3 length equals 15 residues. V was clipped by 3 bases and J by 8 bases, with 17 bases between them. CDR3: CASSFHESSRDEQFF. The CDR3 DNA sequence: TGTGCCAGCAGTTTCCATGAGAGCTCGAGGGATGAGCAGTTCTTC.

This clonotype showed up many times. The chain has TRBV5-4 and TRBJ1-6, with 7 bases identical to TRBD1. This CDR3 is 15 amino acids long. Trimming removed 1 base from V and 5 bases from J; junction bases left unmatched: 3. CDR1 is SGHNT, CDR2 YYREEE, per germline (reference sequence). As DNA, the CDR3 is TGTGCCAGCAGCTTGCTCGACAGGGATAATTCACCCCTCCACTTT. The encoded protein is CASSLLDRDNSPLHF.

This clonotype was seen only a few times. The rearrangement joins TRBV27 to TRBJ2-7; the D call may be TRBD1 or TRBD2 (6 bases each). Trimming removed 8 bases from V and 6 bases from J, with 20 bases in between. The CDR3 is made up of 14 amino acids. The germline CDR1 and CDR2 sequences are MNHEY and SMNVEV (reference sequence). The chain's CDR3 is CASRLGGSLSEQYF. The CDR3 DNA follows: TGTGCCAGCCGCTTGGGGGGCTCCCTGAGCGAGCAGTACTTC.

The gene calls are TRBV6-1 and TRBJ2-7, with 11 bases that match TRBD2. The CDR3 is 15 amino acids. Germline loops: CDR1 MNHNS, CDR2 SASEGT. V dropped 5 bases and J dropped 5; count of bases not matched to a gene: 8. The CDR3 loop is CASSSLAGGINEQYF. The CDR3 nucleotides read TGTGCCAGCAGTTCCCTAGCGGGAGGTATTAACGAGCAGTACTTC.

This clonotype was recorded many times. This chain connects TRBV29-1 to TRBJ2-6; D is uncertain. The CDR3 is made up of 16 amino acids. Trimming left V 4 bases short and J 0 bases short, with 13 bases between. Germline V gene sequence: CDR1 SQVTM, CDR2 ANQGSEA. CDR3 bases: TGCAGCGTTGCTGGCCATCCGGGCTCTGGGGCCAACGTCCTGACTTTC. Encoded protein: CSVAGHPGSGANVLTF.

This clonotype was detected a few times. The rearrangement uses TRBV12-3 or TRBV12-4 and TRBJ2-1; 9 bases fit TRBD2. The J segment lost 6 bases and the V segment lost 7 bases, leaving 10 bases of the junction unmatched. CDR3 size: 15 residues. In nucleotides, the CDR3 is TGTGCCAGCAAAACCGGGACTAGCCTCTTCAATGAGCAGTTCTTC. Residues: CASKTGTSLFNEQFF.

The chain employs TRBV20-1 and TRBJ2-3; 16 nucleotides line up with TRBD2. Trimming removed 6 bases from V and 2 bases from J; junction bases left unmatched: 14. Germline V gives CDR1 DFQATT, CDR2 SNEGSKA (reference sequence). The CDR3 extends over 19 amino acids. CDR3 loop: CSAPVEGTSGRALTDTQYF. CDR3 nucleotides: TGCAGTGCCCCCGTGGAAGGGACTAGCGGGAGGGCCCTCACAGATACGCAGTATTTT.

CDR3 amino acids: CASSPVSGGGYNEQFF. In nucleotides, the CDR3 is TGTGCCAGCAGCCCCGTTTCGGGGGGAGGTTACAATGAGCAGTTCTTC. V usage is TRBV5-6 and J usage is TRBJ2-1; 7 nucleotides align to TRBD2. Trimming at V came to 4 bases and at J to 4 bases, leaving 11 bases not matched to a gene. Per the germline V gene, CDR1 is SGHDT and CDR2 is YYEEEE. CDR3 length: 16 amino acids.

V gene TRBV6-1 combines with J gene TRBJ2-4; D assignment may be TRBD1 or TRBD2 (5 bases each). The CDR3 is 16 residues long. The germline V gene encodes CDR1 MNHNS and CDR2 SASEGT. The V end was cut by 11 bases, the J end by 3 bases, with 23 bases between. The CDR3 bases are TGTGCCCTTCCTTCGAAGCCACGGGACCTCAAAAACATTCAGTACTTC. Protein sequence: CALPSKPRDLKNIQYF.

In this sample, this clonotype turned up many times. The chain employs TRBV20-1 and TRBJ2-1, with 7 bases aligning to TRBD2. Trimming took 6 bases from V and 0 from J; bases not matched to a gene: 5. The CDR3 is 14 residues long. Germline CDR1 DFQATT, CDR2 SNEGSKA (reference sequence). CDR3 in amino acids: CSATSESSYNEQFF. The CDR3 DNA is TGCAGTGCCACTAGCGAGAGCTCCTACAATGAGCAGTTCTTC.

This clonotype was detected many times. J is TRBJ1-3 and V is TRBV4-1; no clear D. V dropped 4 bases and J dropped 3 bases, with 7 bases sitting between them. This CDR3 is built from 13 residues. Germline CDR1 MGHRA, CDR2 YSYEKL. The CDR3 protein is CASSPDGGNTIYF. The CDR3 DNA reads as TGCGCCAGCAGCCCGGACGGTGGAAACACCATATATTTT.

This rearrangement joins TRBV15 to TRBJ2-2; no firm D call. The V gene lost 0 bases and the J gene lost 0 bases, with 8 bases spanning the gap. The CDR3 spans 16 residues. CDR1 LNHNV and CDR2 YYDKDF come from the germline V gene (reference sequence). CDR3 coding DNA: TGTGCCACCAGCAGAGATTTAACGGCGAACACCGGGGAGCTGTTTTTT. Translated: CATSRDLTANTGELFF.

This clonotype was seen more than once but under ten times. The gene calls are TRBV5-1 and TRBJ2-7; 10 nucleotides align to TRBD2. V shed 0 bases, J shed 5 bases, and the junction held 11 bases outside the gene matches. Germline V lookup: CDR1 SGHRS, CDR2 YFSETQ. The CDR3 loop spans 17 amino acids. CDR3 DNA: TGCGCCAGCAGCTTGGGCGGTCTAGCGGGAGAGGCTAACGAGCAGTACTTC. This gives the protein CASSLGGLAGEANEQYF. Together with reference TRBV5-1 and TRBJ2-7, the CDR3 gives the full variable domain: KAGVTQTPRYLIKTRGQQVTLSCSPISGHRSVSWYQQTPGQGLQFLFEYFSETQRNKGNFPGRFSGRQFSNSRSEMNVSTLELGDSALYLCASSLGGLAGEANEQYFGPGTRLTVT.

There are a few counts of this clonotype. The chain joins TRBV10-3 to TRBJ2-3; 11 positions agree with TRBD2. The trim removed 6 bases at V and 5 bases at J, leaving 7 bases unmatched. CDR1 and CDR2 from the germline V gene are ENHRY and SYGVKD. This CDR3 has 15 amino acids. CDR3: CAISSLAGGGDTQYF. The CDR3 DNA reads as TGTGCCATCAGCTCCCTAGCGGGAGGTGGAGATACGCAGTATTTT.

The chain joins TRBV25-1 to TRBJ2-5; 10 bases map to TRBD1. CDR1 and CDR2 from the germline V gene are MGHDK and SYGVNS. V trimming: 5 bases; J trimming: 7 bases; junction bases outside the gene matches: 16. The CDR3 runs 17 residues. CDR3 sequence reads: CASSSRDRGSKLGTQYF. DNA of the CDR3: TGTGCCAGCAGTTCCCGGGACAGGGGTTCCAAGCTGGGGACCCAGTACTTC.

This clonotype has more than one count but fewer than ten. This chain joins TRBV27 and TRBJ2-1; 12 bases align to TRBD2. The length of the CDR3 is 14 residues. CDR1 and CDR2 from the germline V gene are MNHEY and SMNVEV (reference sequence). Losses at the gene ends were 6 bases for V and 4 bases for J; bases not matched to a gene: 1. CDR3 sequence reads: CASSGTSGYNEQFF. The CDR3 DNA reads as TGTGCCAGCAGCGGGACTAGCGGGTACAATGAGCAGTTCTTC.

This clonotype has only a few counts. V gene TRBV5-5 combines with J gene TRBJ2-1; 8 positions agree with TRBD2. Germline CDR1 is SGHKS and CDR2 is YYEKEE (reference sequence). The CDR3 has 16 residues. The J segment lost 5 bases and the V segment lost 4 bases, leaving 11 bases of the junction unmatched. The CDR3 is CASSTSSGSFNNEQFF. CDR3 DNA: TGTGCCAGCAGCACCTCGAGCGGGAGCTTCAACAATGAGCAGTTCTTC.

This clonotype was detected a few times. The chain has TRBV6-5 and TRBJ1-2, with a possible D match to TRBD1 (5 bases). CDR1 and CDR2 from the germline V gene are MNHEY and SVGAGI. The CDR3 totals 12 residues. Trimming took 5 bases from V and 8 from J, leaving 12 bases between them. CDR3 coding DNA: TGTGCCAGCAGTGAATCAGGGTTGGGCTACACCTTC. Translated, it gives CASSESGLGYTF.